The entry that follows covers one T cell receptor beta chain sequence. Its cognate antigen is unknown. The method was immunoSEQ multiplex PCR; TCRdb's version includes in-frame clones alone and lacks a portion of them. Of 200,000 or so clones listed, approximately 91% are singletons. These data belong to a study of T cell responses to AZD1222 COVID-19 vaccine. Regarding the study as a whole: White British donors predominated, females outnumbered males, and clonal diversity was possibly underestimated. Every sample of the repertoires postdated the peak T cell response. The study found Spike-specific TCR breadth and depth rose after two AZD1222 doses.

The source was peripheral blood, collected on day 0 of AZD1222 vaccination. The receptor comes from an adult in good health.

This chain's CDR3 is CASSYSARWEQFF. CDR3 nucleotides: TGTGCCAGCAGTTACTCGGCCAGATGGGAGCAGTTCTTC. The rearrangement uses TRBV6-2 or TRBV6-3 and TRBJ2-1, with no clear D. Trimming shortened V by 0 bases and J by 10 bases, and 10 bases separated the two germline ends. Germline V gene data show CDR1 as MNHEY and CDR2 as SVGEGT. The CDR3 has 13 amino acids.